This T cell receptor beta chain was identified during a study of blood T cell repertoires in COVID-19. Study information: COVID-19 samples collected from the United States, Italy and Spain covered acute and convalescent phases. The cDNA or gDNA used as material had been derived from T cells, B-cell-depleted T cells, or PBMCs.

The V and J ends lost 1 base and 6 bases respectively, with 15 bases between them. Germline lookup yields CDR1 SGHTA and CDR2 FQGNSA. The CDR3 sequence is 15 residues long. The authors' processing: Amplification with reference gene primers provided the estimates of nucleated cell counts. Method: immunoSEQ multiplex PCR; TCRdb's copy keeps in-frame clones and lacks some. The V and J calls and clone size were taken over from that table, and D and trimming were inferred from the DNA. This table has more than 110,000 clones, approximately 84% appearing once. The source material was peripheral blood. The receptor comes from a woman aged 80 or over in a cohort sampled during active or convalescent COVID-19. J is TRBJ2-5 and V is TRBV7-2, with D tentatively TRBD2 (6 bases). The CDR3 loop is CASSLDSGGSKTQYF. CDR3 nucleotides: TGTGCCAGCAGCTTAGATTCCGGGGGATCAAAGACCCAGTACTTC.